Below, 19 T cell receptor beta chains from the same sample are listed, as sequenced in a study of T cells after yellow fever vaccination (dated by TCRdb to about 2019). What the treatment or condition label conveys for this sample: live attenuated yellow fever vaccine strain. The library was built by means of 5' RACE. For sequencing, an Illumina NovaSeq 6000 was employed. TCRdb handled the public reads itself, with Q25 trimming in fastp and clone calling in MiXCR, and kept productive beta chains. CDR3 protein duplicates are merged, each entry listing the most common genes and DNA. This sample lists 250,000 to 350,000 distinct CDR3 sequences; around 9.3% were detected once. Of the sample, 3% to 4% falls within the top ten clones. Source: CD4+ T cells sorted from PBMCs, taken 5 days after the yellow fever booster vaccination. The receptor source for this set is a man between 18 and 35 years old who received the YFV17D yellow fever vaccine.

CDR3 residues: CSAPPGQGRYEQYF. DNA of the CDR3: TGCAGTGCACCTCCGGGACAGGGAAGGTACGAGCAGTACTTC. This chain uses TRBV20-1 with TRBJ2-7; 9 positions agree with TRBD1. Per the germline V gene, CDR1 is DFQATT and CDR2 is SNEGSKA (reference sequence). V dropped 6 bases and J dropped 4; count of bases not matched to a gene: 10. The CDR3 is made up of 14 amino acids.

This clonotype was observed a handful of times. This chain links TRBV7-9 with TRBJ1-2; D gene ambiguous. CDR3 length: 14 residues. Germline V CDR1 and CDR2: SEHNR, FQNEAQ (reference sequence). V lost 4 bases and J 8 bases, leaving 17 bases between the germline ends. The CDR3 here is CASSSARTTGGYTF. Here the CDR3 DNA reads TGTGCCAGCAGCTCCGCCCGGACTACGGGGGGCTACACCTTC.

This clonotype was counted between two and nine times. The gene calls are TRBV7-3 and TRBJ1-1; 8 bases are a match to TRBD1. V dropped 4 bases and J dropped 5; count of bases not matched to a gene: 3. The germline V gene encodes CDR1 SGHTA and CDR2 FQGTGA. This CDR3 spans 13 amino acids. The CDR3: CASSSRTGTEAFF. CDR3 sequence (DNA): TGTGCCAGCAGCTCCCGGACAGGGACTGAAGCTTTCTTT. The full variable domain, completed using reference TRBV7-3 and TRBJ1-1, is GAGVSQTPSNKVTEKGKYVELRCDPISGHTALYWYRQSLGQGPEFLIYFQGTGAADDSGLPNDRFFAVRPEGSVSTLKIQRTERGDSAVYLCASSSRTGTEAFFGQGTRLTVV.

This clonotype was seen a handful of times. The CDR3 loop is CASSQDKAAPNYGYTF. The CDR3, as DNA: TGTGCCAGCAGCCAAGATAAAGCAGCTCCTAACTATGGCTACACCTTC. V and J are TRBV4-2 and TRBJ1-2; D ambiguous. CDR1 LGHNA and CDR2 YNFKEQ come from the germline V gene. V was clipped by 0 bases and J by 0 bases, with 11 bases between them. The CDR3 has 16 residues.

This clonotype has just a few counts. The chain uses TRBV5-1 and TRBJ2-1, with TRBD1 identical over 9 bases. CDR1 SGHRS and CDR2 YFSETQ come from the germline V gene. V lost 4 bases to trimming and J lost 9 bases; unmatched junction nucleotides: 5. This CDR3 has 13 amino acids. DNA for the CDR3: TGCGCCAGCAGCGTGGGACAGGGTGGTGAGCAGTTCTTC. Its protein product is CASSVGQGGEQFF.

This clonotype was detected only a few times. The CDR3 DNA follows: TGTGCCAGCAGCTTAAGGGGAGCCACCGAGCAGTTCTTC. It translates to CASSLRGATEQFF. This chain joins TRBV7-8 and TRBJ2-1, with D perhaps matching TRBD1 or TRBD2 (5 bases each). Germline values: CDR1 SGHVS, CDR2 FQNEAQ. This CDR3 has 13 residues. V was trimmed by 2 bases and J by 10 bases, leaving 12 bases between them.

The chain joins TRBV5-4 to TRBJ2-1; possibly TRBD1 for D (6 bases). Germline CDR1 reads SGHNT; CDR2 reads YYREEE (reference sequence). The CDR3 contains 13 residues. The V gene lost 4 bases and the J gene lost 8 bases, with 13 bases spanning the gap. The CDR3 DNA sequence: TGTGCCAGCAGCCCAGACAGGTCCGATGAGCAGTTCTTC. Protein: CASSPDRSDEQFF.

The chain couples TRBV29-1 to TRBJ2-7, with D tentatively TRBD1 or TRBD2 (5 bases each). Germline V gene lookup returns CDR1 SQVTM and CDR2 ANQGSEA. Trimming pared 4 bases from V and 2 bases from J, leaving 27 bases between. The CDR3 contains 18 residues. The CDR3 loop reads CSVGKLGTKNYPTYEQYF. The CDR3 bases are TGCAGCGTTGGGAAATTAGGGACCAAAAACTATCCGACCTACGAGCAGTACTTC.

J is TRBJ2-7 and V is TRBV18; D is uncertain. Trimming removed 2 bases from V and 1 base from J, with 6 bases in between. This CDR3 has 13 residues. Germline V gene sequence: CDR1 KGHSH, CDR2 LQKENI. The CDR3 DNA is TGTGCCAGCTCACCAGACGGATCCTACGAGCAGTACGTC. Protein sequence: CASSPDGSYEQYV.

A few counts support this clonotype. The rearrangement joins TRBV20-1 to TRBJ1-5; D unresolved. The CDR3 covers 15 residues. The germline V gene has CDR1 DFQATT and CDR2 SNEGSKA (reference sequence). The germline V and J ends were trimmed by 3 bases and 1 base, with 13 bases remaining between them. The CDR3 is CSASPNRNSNQPQHF. The CDR3 DNA follows: TGCAGTGCTAGCCCCAATAGGAACAGCAATCAGCCCCAGCATTTT.

This clonotype was found a few times. This sequence joins TRBV6-5 and TRBJ1-2; no clear D gene. CDR3 length: 13 amino acids. Germline assignment: CDR1 MNHEY and CDR2 SVGAGI. V dropped 2 bases and J dropped 2 bases, with 6 bases sitting between them. The CDR3 here is CASSYMGNYGYTF. The CDR3 coding sequence is TGTGCCAGCAGTTACATGGGGAACTATGGCTACACCTTC.

CDR3: CASSQLAGGGQQFF. The CDR3 bases are TGTGCCAGCAGCCAACTAGCGGGGGGCGGGCAGCAGTTCTTC. The rearrangement uses TRBV6-1 and TRBJ2-1; 12 nucleotides line up with TRBD2. The CDR3 is made up of 14 amino acids. J gave up 11 bases and V 6 bases, and 8 bases lay outside the gene matches. CDR1 is MNHNS, CDR2 SASEGT, per germline.

The chain uses TRBV6-5 and TRBJ1-1, with 9 bases that match TRBD1. The CDR3 loop spans 13 amino acids. After removal of 8 bases from V and 6 bases from J, the junction contained 7 bases not matched to a gene. Germline assignment: CDR1 MNHEY and CDR2 SVGAGI. CDR3: CASSQGAGAEAFF. The CDR3 coding sequence is TGTGCCAGCTCACAGGGGGCAGGCGCTGAAGCTTTCTTT.

This clonotype was recorded at least ten times. J is TRBJ2-7 and V is TRBV4-1; 8 bases line up with TRBD2. CDR3 length: 16 residues. Trimming removed 4 bases from V and 1 base from J; junction bases left unmatched: 9. The V gene's germline CDR1 is MGHRA and CDR2 YSYEKL. CDR3 sequence reads: CASSRSVAGRSYEQYF. DNA for the CDR3: TGCGCCAGCAGCCGCTCGGTAGCGGGGCGGTCCTACGAGCAGTACTTC.

The chain uses TRBV6-6 and TRBJ2-7; no clear D gene. CDR1 and CDR2 (germline): MNHNY, SVGAGI (reference sequence). The V end was cut by 5 bases, the J end by 1 base, with 9 bases between. The CDR3 consists of 13 residues. The CDR3 nucleotides are TGTGCCAGCAGTCCACAGCTTTCCTACGAGCAGTACGTC. Protein product: CASSPQLSYEQYV.

This clonotype was seen more than once but under ten times. The chain is built from TRBV5-1 and TRBJ1-2; D gene unclear. The ends were cut back, 1 base at V and 6 bases at J, with 13 bases in the middle. The CDR3 spans 14 residues. Per the germline V gene, CDR1 is SGHRS and CDR2 is YFSETQ. The CDR3: CASSLSPYADGYTF. In DNA, the CDR3 is TGCGCCAGCAGCTTGTCCCCGTATGCGGATGGCTACACCTTC.

This clonotype was counted a few times. The CDR3 DNA reads TGTGCCAGCAGCTTTGACCAGGGGAATGAGCAGTTCTTC. Translating gives CASSFDQGNEQFF. This chain joins TRBV7-3 and TRBJ2-1; a weak D match, TRBD1 (6 bases). The V end lost 3 bases, the J end lost 7 bases, and 10 bases lay between the germline ends. This CDR3 spans 13 amino acids. Germline values: CDR1 SGHTA, CDR2 FQGTGA.

This clonotype has just a few counts. The chain is built from TRBV21-1 and TRBJ1-4; the table names TRBD1, a call not compared with the DNA. TRBV21-1 constitutes a pseudogene. The CDR3 is 16 amino acids. The CDR3 here is CASSKVSDRTNEKLFF. DNA for the CDR3: TGTGCCAGCAGCAAAGTGTCGGACAGAACGAATGAAAAACTGTTTTTT.

This chain uses TRBV12-5 with TRBJ2-2, with 10 bases matching TRBD1. Germline V gene lookup returns CDR1 LGHNT and CDR2 FRNRAP. This CDR3 is built from 15 residues. Trimming cost V 6 bases and J 5 bases; bases outside gene matches: 6. In nucleotides, the CDR3 is TGTGCTAGTGGCTCCGGACAGGGGGAAACCGGGGAGCTGTTTTTT. It translates to CASGSGQGETGELFF.